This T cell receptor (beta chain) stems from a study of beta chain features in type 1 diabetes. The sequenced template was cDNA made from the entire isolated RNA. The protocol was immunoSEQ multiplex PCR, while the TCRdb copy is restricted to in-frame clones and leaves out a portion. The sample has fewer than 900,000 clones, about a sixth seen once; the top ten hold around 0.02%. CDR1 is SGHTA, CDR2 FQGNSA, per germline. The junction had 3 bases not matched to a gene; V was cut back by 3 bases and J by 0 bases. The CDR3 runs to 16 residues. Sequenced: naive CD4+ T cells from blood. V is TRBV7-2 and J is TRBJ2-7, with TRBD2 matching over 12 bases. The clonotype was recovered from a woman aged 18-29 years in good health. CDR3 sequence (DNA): TGTGCCAGCAGCTTTACTAGCGGGAGGAGCTCCTACGAGCAGTACTTC. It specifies CASSFTSGRSSYEQYF.